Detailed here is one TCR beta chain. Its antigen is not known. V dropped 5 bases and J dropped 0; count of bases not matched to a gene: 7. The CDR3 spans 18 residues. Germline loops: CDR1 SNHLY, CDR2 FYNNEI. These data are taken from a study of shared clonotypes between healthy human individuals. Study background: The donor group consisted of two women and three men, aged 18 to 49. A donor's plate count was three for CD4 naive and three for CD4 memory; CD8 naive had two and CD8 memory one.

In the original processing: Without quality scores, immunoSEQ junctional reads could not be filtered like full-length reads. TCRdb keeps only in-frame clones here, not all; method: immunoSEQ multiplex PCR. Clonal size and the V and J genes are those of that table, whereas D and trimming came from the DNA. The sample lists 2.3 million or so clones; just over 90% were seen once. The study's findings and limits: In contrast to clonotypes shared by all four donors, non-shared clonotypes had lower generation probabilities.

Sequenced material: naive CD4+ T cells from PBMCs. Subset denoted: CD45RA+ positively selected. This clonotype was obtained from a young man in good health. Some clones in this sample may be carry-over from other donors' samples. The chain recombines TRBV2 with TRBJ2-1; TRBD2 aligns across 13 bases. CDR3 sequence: CASSSGLAGPSSYNEQFF. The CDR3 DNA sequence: TGTGCCAGCAGTTCGGGACTAGCGGGACCTAGCTCCTACAATGAGCAGTTCTTC.